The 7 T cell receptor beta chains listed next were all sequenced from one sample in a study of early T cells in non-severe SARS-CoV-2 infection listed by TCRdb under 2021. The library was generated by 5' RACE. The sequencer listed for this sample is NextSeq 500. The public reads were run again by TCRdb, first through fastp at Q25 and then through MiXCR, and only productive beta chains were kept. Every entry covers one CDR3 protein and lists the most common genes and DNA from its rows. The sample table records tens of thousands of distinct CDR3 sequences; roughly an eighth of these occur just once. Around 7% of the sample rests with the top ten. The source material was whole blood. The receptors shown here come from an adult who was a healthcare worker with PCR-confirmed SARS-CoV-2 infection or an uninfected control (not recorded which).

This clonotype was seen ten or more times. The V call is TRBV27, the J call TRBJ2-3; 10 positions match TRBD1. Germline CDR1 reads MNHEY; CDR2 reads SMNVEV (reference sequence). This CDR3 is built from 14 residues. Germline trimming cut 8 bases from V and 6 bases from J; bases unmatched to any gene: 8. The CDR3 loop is CASGDRGPLDTQYF. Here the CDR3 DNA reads TGTGCCAGCGGTGACAGGGGGCCGCTTGATACGCAGTATTTT.

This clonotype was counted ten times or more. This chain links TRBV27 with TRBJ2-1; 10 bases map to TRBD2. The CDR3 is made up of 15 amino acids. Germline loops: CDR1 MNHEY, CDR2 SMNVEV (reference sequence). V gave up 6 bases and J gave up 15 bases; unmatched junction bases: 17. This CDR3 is CASSRGTSGNIAWFF. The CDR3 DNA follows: TGTGCCAGCAGCCGGGGAACTAGCGGGAATATAGCGTGGTTCTTC.

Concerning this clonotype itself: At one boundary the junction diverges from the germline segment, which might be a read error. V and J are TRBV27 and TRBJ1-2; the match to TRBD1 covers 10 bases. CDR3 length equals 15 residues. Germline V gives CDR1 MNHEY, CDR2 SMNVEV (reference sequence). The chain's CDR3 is CASRPTGGSGYGFTF. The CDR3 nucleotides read TGTGCCAGCAGACCGACAGGGGGCAGTGGCTATGGCTTCACCTTC.

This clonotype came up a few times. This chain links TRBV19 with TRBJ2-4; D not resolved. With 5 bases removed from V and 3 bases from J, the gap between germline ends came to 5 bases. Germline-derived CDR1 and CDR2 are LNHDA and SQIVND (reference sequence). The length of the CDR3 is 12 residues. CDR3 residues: CASSHGKNIQYF. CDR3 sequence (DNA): TGTGCCAGTAGTCACGGCAAAAACATTCAGTACTTC.

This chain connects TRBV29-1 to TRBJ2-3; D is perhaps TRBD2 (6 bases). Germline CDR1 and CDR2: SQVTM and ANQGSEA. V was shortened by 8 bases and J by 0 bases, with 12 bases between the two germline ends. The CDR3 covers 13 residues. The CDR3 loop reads CSTTGSSTDTQYF. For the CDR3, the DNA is TGCAGCACAACCGGGAGTAGCACAGATACGCAGTATTTT.

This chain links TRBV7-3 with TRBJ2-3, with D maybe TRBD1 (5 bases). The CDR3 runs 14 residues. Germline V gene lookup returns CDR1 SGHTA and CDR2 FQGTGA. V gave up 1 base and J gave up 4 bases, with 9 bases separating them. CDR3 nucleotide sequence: TGTGCCAGCAGCTTAAGGGCAGGGCCAGATACGCAGTATTTT. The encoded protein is CASSLRAGPDTQYF. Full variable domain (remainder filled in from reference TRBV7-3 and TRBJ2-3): GAGVSQTPSNKVTEKGKYVELRCDPISGHTALYWYRQSLGQGPEFLIYFQGTGAADDSGLPNDRFFAVRPEGSVSTLKIQRTERGDSAVYLCASSLRAGPDTQYFGPGTRLTVL.

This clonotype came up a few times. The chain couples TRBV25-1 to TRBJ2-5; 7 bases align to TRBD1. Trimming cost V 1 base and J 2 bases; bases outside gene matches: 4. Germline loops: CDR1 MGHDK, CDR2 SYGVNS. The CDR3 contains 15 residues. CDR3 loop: CASSEWGQKQETQYF. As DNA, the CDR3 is TGTGCCAGCAGTGAATGGGGACAGAAGCAAGAGACCCAGTACTTC.